These 11 T cell receptor beta chains share one sample of origin, sequenced in a study of OX40 agonist ivuxolimab in advanced cancers. Measured with immunoSEQ multiplex PCR; TCRdb has only the in-frame clones, and not every one. The top ten hold over 2% of the sample, which has about 50,000 clones, about 74% seen once. Sequences were derived from CD4+ or CD8+ T cells sorted from blood, sampled in a trial of the OX40 agonist ivuxolimab. Source of these receptors: an adult with an advanced solid tumor such as melanoma, head and neck, liver or kidney cancer.

The CDR3 is CAISGQGGSSGYTF. CDR3 DNA: TGTGCCATCAGTGGACAGGGTGGGTCGAGTGGCTACACCTTC. J is TRBJ1-2 and V is TRBV10-3, with 7 bases identical to TRBD1. Germline CDR1 and CDR2: ENHRY and SYGVKD. The CDR3 is made up of 14 amino acids. The junction had 9 bases not matched to a gene; V was cut back by 4 bases and J by 7 bases.

V usage is TRBV28 and J usage is TRBJ1-2; 9 nucleotides line up with TRBD1. From germline, CDR1 is MDHEN and CDR2 SYDVKM. There are 14 residues in the CDR3. V trimming: 5 bases; J trimming: 8 bases; junction bases outside the gene matches: 9. The CDR3, as DNA: TGTGCCAGCAGTGTTGGACAGGGGTCTGCAGGCTACACCTTC. Encoded protein: CASSVGQGSAGYTF.

Only a few counts were recorded for this clone. The chain uses TRBV7-8 and TRBJ2-7; D call uncertain. Trimming took 5 bases from V and 7 from J, leaving 6 bases between them. Per germline, CDR1 SGHVS and CDR2 FQNEAQ. The length of the CDR3 is 10 residues. The CDR3 DNA reads TGTGCCAGCAGCCACATGGAGCAGTACTTC. Translation gives CASSHMEQYF.

This clone was seen just once. The chain couples TRBV9 to TRBJ2-7, with 10 bases identical to TRBD1. The junction had 6 bases not matched to a gene; V was cut back by 3 bases and J by 3 bases. Germline CDR1 is SGDLS and CDR2 is YYNGEE. There are 15 residues in the CDR3. This CDR3 is CASSAGGQGNYEQYF. CDR3 sequence (DNA): TGTGCCAGCAGCGCCGGGGGACAGGGGAACTACGAGCAGTACTTC.

The rearrangement joins TRBV2 to TRBJ2-7; the match to TRBD1 covers 10 bases. Unmatched junction bases numbered 4, after V lost 8 bases and J lost 3 bases. Germline-derived CDR1 and CDR2 are SNHLY and FYNNEI. This CDR3 has 13 residues. The CDR3, as DNA: TGTGCCAGCGATAGGACAGGGGGCTACGAGCAGTACTTC. It is translated as CASDRTGGYEQYF.

The chain couples TRBV7-9 to TRBJ1-4; the D gene is possibly TRBD1 (6 bases). The CDR3 is 17 amino acids. The germline V and J ends were trimmed by 4 bases and 3 bases, with 18 bases remaining between them. CDR1 is SEHNR, CDR2 FQNEAQ, per germline (reference sequence). The CDR3 here is CASSSRGLTGSNEKLFF. The CDR3 nucleotides read TGTGCCAGCAGCTCGAGGGGACTGACAGGATCTAATGAAAAACTGTTTTTT.

V usage is TRBV5-1 and J usage is TRBJ2-1, with TRBD2 matching over 14 bases. The J segment lost 10 bases and the V segment lost 0 bases, leaving 3 bases of the junction unmatched. The CDR3 is made up of 15 amino acids. Germline V gene data show CDR1 as SGHRS and CDR2 as YFSETQ. In DNA form, the CDR3 reads TGCGCCAGCAGCTTGGGGACTAGCGGGAGGCCCGAGCAGTTCTTC. This gives the protein CASSLGTSGRPEQFF.

V is TRBV10-3 and J is TRBJ1-1; 7 bases are shared with TRBD1. The CDR3 contains 13 residues. CDR1 is ENHRY, CDR2 SYGVKD, per germline. The V gene end was trimmed by 6 bases and the J gene end by 1 base; junction bases not matched to a gene: 2. CDR3 coding DNA: TGTGCCATCAGGGACAGGCCGAACACTGAAGCTTTCTTT. Protein product: CAIRDRPNTEAFF.

This clone showed up just once. The rearrangement joins TRBV6-5 to TRBJ2-7; D unclear. V shed 7 bases and J shed 1 base, with 11 bases lying between them. This CDR3 is 13 amino acids long. Germline lookup yields CDR1 MNHEY and CDR2 SVGAGI. The CDR3 here is CASKLQMSYEQYF. The CDR3 nucleotides read TGTGCCAGCAAATTACAGATGTCCTACGAGCAGTACTTC.

The genes are TRBV6-5 and TRBJ1-2; perhaps TRBD1 as D (5 bases). The CDR3 extends over 14 amino acids. The V end was cut by 1 base, the J end by 4 bases, with 10 bases between. Germline CDR1 MNHEY, CDR2 SVGAGI. The CDR3 DNA sequence: TGTGCCAGCAGTTACTTTACAGGCTCCTATGGCTACACCTTC. Translation gives CASSYFTGSYGYTF.

V is TRBV7-9 and J is TRBJ1-4; possible D gene TRBD1, 5 bases. Deletions cut 4 bases from V and 5 bases from J, with 11 bases between. Germline loops: CDR1 SEHNR, CDR2 FQNEAQ (reference sequence). The CDR3 runs 14 residues. The CDR3 loop is CASSWGSLNEKLFF. The CDR3 DNA is TGTGCCAGCAGCTGGGGGTCCTTGAATGAAAAACTGTTTTTT.